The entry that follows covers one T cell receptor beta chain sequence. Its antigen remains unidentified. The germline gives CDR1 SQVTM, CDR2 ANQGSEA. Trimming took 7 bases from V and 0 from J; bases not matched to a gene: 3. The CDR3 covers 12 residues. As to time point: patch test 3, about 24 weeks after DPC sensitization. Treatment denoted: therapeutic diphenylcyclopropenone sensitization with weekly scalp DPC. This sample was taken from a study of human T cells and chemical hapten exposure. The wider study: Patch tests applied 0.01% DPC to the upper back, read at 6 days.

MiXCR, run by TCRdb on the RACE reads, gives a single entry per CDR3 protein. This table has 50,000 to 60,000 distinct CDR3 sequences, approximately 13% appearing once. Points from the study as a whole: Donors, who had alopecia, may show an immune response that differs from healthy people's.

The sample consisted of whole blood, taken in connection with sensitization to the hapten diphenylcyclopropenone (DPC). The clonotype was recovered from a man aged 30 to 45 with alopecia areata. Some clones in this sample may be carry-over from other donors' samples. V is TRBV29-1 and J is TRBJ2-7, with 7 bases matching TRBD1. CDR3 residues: CSAGGSSYEQYF. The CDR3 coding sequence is TGCAGCGCAGGGGGTAGCTCCTACGAGCAGTACTTC.